This TCR beta chain was profiled in a study of beta chain features in type 1 diabetes. Study results and limitations: More deletions and fewer insertions at VDJ junctions were seen in type 1 diabetes patients. When Type 1 diabetes patients were examined, their TCRB CDR3s proved moderately but significantly shorter in all four CD4+ subsets.

The ends lost 5 bases at V and 0 bases at J; junction bases unmatched: 4. This CDR3 region has 16 residues. In germline, CDR1 is SGHAT, CDR2 FQNNGV. The study reverse transcribed the entire isolated RNA, so it sequenced expressed TCRB transcripts. Approximately 3.6 million reads were obtained on average from naive, central memory and regulatory T cell samples. The data were produced by immunoSEQ multiplex PCR, yet TCRdb's version contains in-frame clones alone and is incomplete. This table holds about 160,000 clones, more than 60% found once. In regard to this clone: No antigen is known for it.

The TCR was taken from a man aged 25 to 45 with type 1 diabetes. Sequencing was done on a sample of naive CD4+ T cells from blood. The V call is TRBV11-2, the J call TRBJ1-4; 9 nucleotides agree with TRBD1. CDR3 protein: CASSERQGATNEKLFF. As DNA, the CDR3 is TGTGCCAGCAGCGAACGACAGGGGGCAACTAATGAAAAACTGTTTTTT.